The 14 T cell receptor beta chains below come from one sample, sequenced in a study of T cells after posttransplantation cyclophosphamide. Data came from immunoSEQ multiplex PCR; TCRdb stores just in-frame clones and leaves some out. The data contain about 10,000 clones, around four fifths of them singletons. Busulfan-fludarabine conditioning, marrow transplant, and cyclophosphamide on days +3 and +4 were administered. This sample comprised PBMCs, obtained approximately 1,900 days after allogeneic stem cell transplant with posttransplant cyclophosphamide. All receptors come from a female patient aged 50-59 years who received an allogeneic stem cell transplant from a related donor, was CMV-positive, and had no GVHD. Some T cells may arise from the graft donor.

J is TRBJ1-2 and V is TRBV19; no clear D. The CDR3 contains 14 residues. V was pared by 9 bases and J by 3 bases, with 17 bases between. Germline V CDR1 and CDR2: LNHDA, SQIVND (reference sequence). CDR3 region: CARTPSLFYYGYTF. DNA of the CDR3: TGTGCCAGAACCCCGAGTCTCTTTTACTATGGCTACACCTTC.

The table lists this clone with a count of one. The chain recombines TRBV18 with TRBJ2-7; 8 nucleotides agree with TRBD2. The CDR3 runs to 13 residues. Germline V gene sequence: CDR1 KGHSH, CDR2 LQKENI. The ends lost 2 bases at V and 4 bases at J; junction bases unmatched: 1. The CDR3 DNA sequence: TGTGCCAGCTCACCAGGGACTAGTTACGAGCAGTACTTC. Its translation: CASSPGTSYEQYF.

Only one count was recorded for this clone. The CDR3 nucleotides read TGTGCCAGCAGTGGGGCCGTGGACAATGAGCAGTTCTTC. The encoded protein is CASSGAVDNEQFF. The chain joins TRBV6-1 to TRBJ2-1, with D unresolved. The germline V gene encodes CDR1 MNHNS and CDR2 SASEGT. Between the trimmed V and J ends, which lost 4 bases and 5 bases, there was a span of 9 bases. CDR3 size: 13 residues.

V usage is TRBV19 and J usage is TRBJ2-5; 10 bases agree with TRBD2. CDR1 is LNHDA and CDR2 is SQIVND in the germline V gene (reference sequence). V dropped 8 bases and J dropped 1; count of bases not matched to a gene: 7. This CDR3 spans 15 amino acids. CDR3 sequence reads: CASQPSGRGQETQYF. For the CDR3, the DNA is TGTGCCAGTCAACCCAGCGGGAGGGGCCAAGAGACCCAGTACTTC. The whole variable domain, remainder taken from reference TRBV19 and TRBJ2-5, is DGGITQSPKYLFRKEGQNVTLSCEQNLNHDAMYWYRQDPGQGLRLIYYSQIVNDFQKGDIAEGYSVSREKKESFPLTVTSAQKNPTAFYLCASQPSGRGQETQYFGPGTRLLVL.

The V gene is TRBV11-3, the J gene TRBJ2-1, with D maybe TRBD1 (5 bases). Trimming pared 2 bases from V and 1 base from J, leaving 6 bases between. The CDR3 contains 14 residues. Germline lookup yields CDR1 SGHNT and CDR2 YENEEA. CDR3 loop: CASSLRGSYNEQFF. The CDR3 DNA follows: TGTGCCAGCAGCTTAAGGGGTTCCTACAATGAGCAGTTCTTC.

This clone came up a few times. The V gene is TRBV13, the J gene TRBJ1-1, with D possibly TRBD1 on 5 matching bases. Trimming removed 10 bases at V and 8 bases at J, with 17 bases between. Germline values: CDR1 PRHDT, CDR2 FYEKMQ (reference sequence). The CDR3 contains 12 residues. The CDR3 region has the DNA TGTGCCACCATCGAAGGGAGGGGAGAAGCTTTCTTT. This encodes CATIEGRGEAFF.

This clone is medium-sized (0.01 to 0.1%) by share. J is TRBJ2-7 and V is TRBV5-1, with 12 positions matching TRBD2. J was trimmed by 3 bases and V by 1 base; bases with no gene match: 5. Germline V lookup: CDR1 SGHRS, CDR2 YFSETQ. The CDR3 has 16 amino acids. CDR3 region: CASSLSLAGGYYEQYF. CDR3 sequence (DNA): TGCGCCAGCAGCTTGTCTCTAGCGGGAGGGTACTACGAGCAGTACTTC.

This sequence joins TRBV15 and TRBJ1-3, with a tentative D call TRBD1 (6 bases). Trimming shortened V by 4 bases and J by 5 bases, and 9 bases separated the two germline ends. From germline, CDR1 is LNHNV and CDR2 YYDKDF (reference sequence). CDR3 size: 13 residues. The CDR3 here is CATSTGTRNTIYF. In nucleotides, the CDR3 is TGTGCCACCAGCACCGGGACAAGAAACACCATATATTTT. The full variable domain, its missing parts supplied by reference TRBV15 and TRBJ1-3, is DAMVIQNPRYQVTQFGKPVTLSCSQTLNHNVMYWYQQKSSQAPKLLFHYYDKDFNNEADTPDNFQSRRPNTSFCFLDIRSPGLGDTAMYLCATSTGTRNTIYFGEGSWLTVV.

The chain couples TRBV4-3 to TRBJ2-7; 8 bases match TRBD2. The germline V gene has CDR1 LGHNA and CDR2 YSLEER. This CDR3 is 15 amino acids long. Trimming cost V 4 bases and J 6 bases; bases outside gene matches: 11. DNA for the CDR3: TGCGCCAGCAGCCCCCTGGGAGCGGGAGCAGTCGAGCAGTACTTC. Amino acids: CASSPLGAGAVEQYF.

The chain has TRBV4-3 and TRBJ2-3; TRBD2 matches at 7 bases. This CDR3 has 16 residues. Germline V lookup: CDR1 LGHNA, CDR2 YSLEER. V lost 2 bases to trimming and J lost 7 bases; unmatched junction nucleotides: 12. In DNA, the CDR3 is TGCGCCAGCAGCCAATCTAGCGGAACCCCCGAAAATACGCAGTATTTT. Translated: CASSQSSGTPENTQYF.

The chain recombines TRBV27 with TRBJ2-5, with 16 bases matching TRBD2. The CDR3 spans 16 residues. Germline CDR1 and CDR2: MNHEY and SMNVEV (reference sequence). Losses at the gene ends were 5 bases for V and 5 bases for J; bases not matched to a gene: 5. CDR3 residues: CASSPQGLAGGETQYF. DNA of the CDR3: TGTGCCAGCAGTCCTCAGGGACTAGCGGGAGGGGAGACCCAGTACTTC.

This rearrangement joins TRBV14 to TRBJ1-1; 11 bases agree with TRBD1. This CDR3 is built from 14 residues. Germline V CDR1 and CDR2: SGHDN, FVKESK. J lost 5 bases, V lost 4 bases, and 3 bases had no gene match. Here the CDR3 DNA reads TGTGCCAGCAGCCGGGACAGGGGGAGGACTGAAGCTTTCTTT. This sequence encodes CASSRDRGRTEAFF.

CDR3 DNA sequence: TGTGCCAGCAGTTCGACAGGGCATCAGCCCCAGCATTTT. This gives the protein CASSSTGHQPQHF. V usage is TRBV6-6 and J usage is TRBJ1-5; TRBD1 matches 7 bases. With V trimmed by 4 bases and J by 5 bases, 2 bases remained unmatched. The CDR3 consists of 13 residues. CDR1 is MNHNY and CDR2 is SVGAGI in the germline V gene (reference sequence).

The chain recombines TRBV29-1 with TRBJ2-5; 9 bases are a match to TRBD2. The CDR3 spans 14 residues. CDR1 is SQVTM, CDR2 ANQGSEA, per germline. Trimming at V came to 6 bases and at J to 4 bases, leaving 9 bases not matched to a gene. This CDR3 reads CSVGPGLAAETQYF. The DNA of the CDR3 is TGCAGCGTGGGTCCGGGACTAGCAGCAGAGACCCAGTACTTC.